The TCR beta chain under discussion was sequenced for a study of blood T cell repertoires in COVID-19. Overall study context: Acute-phase and convalescent COVID-19 samples originated in the United States, Italy and Spain. T cells, B-cell-depleted T cells, or PBMCs provided the cDNA or gDNA that served as material.

Under the authors' procedure: Reference gene primers were amplified, and this amplification served to estimate nucleated cell counts. Assay: immunoSEQ multiplex PCR; the TCRdb copy retains only in-frame clones and omits some. That table furnishes V, J and clone size, whereas the DNA furnished D and trimming. The sample has some 50,000 clones; 80% to 90% are singletons. This clone appeared once. With 3 bases removed from V and 8 bases from J, the gap between germline ends came to 14 bases. The length of the CDR3 is 13 residues. Germline CDR1 and CDR2: SGDLS and YYNGEE. This sequence originates from a human donor in a cohort sampled during active COVID-19. This rearrangement joins TRBV9 to TRBJ1-2, with D uncertain. The sample taken for sequencing was peripheral blood. Written as DNA, the CDR3 is TGTGCCAGCAGCGCAACTAGACCGGAGGGCTACACCTTC. This encodes CASSATRPEGYTF.